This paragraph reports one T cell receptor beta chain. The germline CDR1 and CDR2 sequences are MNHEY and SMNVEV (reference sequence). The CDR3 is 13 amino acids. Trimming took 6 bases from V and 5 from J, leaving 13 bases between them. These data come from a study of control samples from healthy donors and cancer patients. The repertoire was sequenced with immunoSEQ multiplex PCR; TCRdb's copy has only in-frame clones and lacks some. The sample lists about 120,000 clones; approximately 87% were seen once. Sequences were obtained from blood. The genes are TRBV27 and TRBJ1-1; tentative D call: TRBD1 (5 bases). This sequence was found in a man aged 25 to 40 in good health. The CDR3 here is CASSPQEGTEAFF. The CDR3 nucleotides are TGTGCCAGCAGCCCACAAGAGGGGACTGAAGCTTTCTTT.